These 24 T cell receptor beta chains were sequenced from one sample in a study of cytomegalovirus exposure and HLA in healthy donors. The PCR employed 60 Vbeta primers together with 13 Jbeta primers. Repertoires were generated with immunoSEQ multiplex PCR, while TCRdb's copy carries only in-frame clones and drops some. The data hold fewer than 200,000 clones, with 70% to 90% observed a single time. Sequencing was carried out using PBMCs. The receptor source for this set is a woman aged 18-29 years in good health and CMV-seronegative.

The chain joins TRBV7-2 to TRBJ1-1; D is unresolved. V was pared by 1 base and J by 11 bases, with 11 bases between. CDR1 is SGHTA, CDR2 FQGNSA, per germline. The CDR3 is made up of 12 amino acids. CDR3 sequence (DNA): TGTGCCAGCAGCTTAGGGCCGCCGCGGGCTTTCTTT. It codes for CASSLGPPRAFF.

This chain joins TRBV6-1 and TRBJ2-1; the D is unclear. This CDR3 has 12 amino acids. The V gene's germline CDR1 is MNHNS and CDR2 SASEGT. V was clipped by 4 bases and J by 5 bases, with 6 bases between them. CDR3 loop: CASSARNNEQFF. The CDR3 DNA is TGTGCCAGCAGTGCCAGAAACAATGAGCAGTTCTTC.

This clone was recorded a few times. CDR3 sequence: CASSLVDRGPGYTF. The CDR3 DNA follows: TGTGCCAGCAGCTTAGTGGACAGGGGGCCTGGCTACACCTTC. The chain employs TRBV7-9 and TRBJ1-2; 11 nucleotides line up with TRBD1. This CDR3 is built from 14 residues. The germline V gene has CDR1 SEHNR and CDR2 FQNEAQ (reference sequence). The trim removed 1 base at V and 7 bases at J, leaving 2 bases unmatched. Combining the CDR3 with reference TRBV7-9 and TRBJ1-2 gives the whole variable domain DTGVSQNPRHKITKRGQNVTFRCDPISEHNRLYWYRQTLGQGPEFLTYFQNEAQLEKSRLLSDRFSAERPKGSFSTLEIQRTEQGDSAMYLCASSLVDRGPGYTFGSGTRLTVV.

The V and J genes are TRBV21-1 and TRBJ1-2; TRBD1 reflects the table's D call only, with no check against the DNA. TRBV21-1 is a documented pseudogene. The CDR3 is 14 residues long. CDR3 in amino acids: CASSKVITAYGYTF. Here the CDR3 DNA reads TGTGCCAGCAGCAAAGTTATTACAGCCTATGGCTACACCTTC.

V and J are TRBV30 and TRBJ1-1, with a possible D match to TRBD1 (5 bases). Germline values: CDR1 GTSNPN, CDR2 SVGIG (reference sequence). V lost 5 bases, J lost 8 bases, and 9 bases lay in between. CDR3 length: 10 residues. CDR3 sequence: CAWGRQEAFF. The CDR3 bases are TGTGCCTGGGGCCGACAGGAAGCTTTCTTT.

This chain links TRBV4-1 with TRBJ2-1, with 8 bases lining up with TRBD2. The CDR3 is 16 residues long. Germline values: CDR1 MGHRA, CDR2 YSYEKL. V was clipped by 0 bases and J by 2 bases; unmatched bases: 3. CDR3 residues: CASSQEEAGAYNEQFF. The CDR3 nucleotides are TGCGCCAGCAGCCAAGAAGAAGCGGGAGCCTACAATGAGCAGTTCTTC.

The V call is TRBV27, the J call TRBJ1-1; TRBD1 aligns across 10 bases. Trimming removed 5 bases from V and 2 bases from J; junction bases left unmatched: 8. CDR1 is MNHEY and CDR2 is SMNVEV in the germline V gene (reference sequence). This CDR3 region has 16 residues. The CDR3 region is CASSRGTGALNTEAFF. The CDR3, as DNA: TGTGCCAGCAGTCGTGGGACAGGGGCCCTTAACACTGAAGCTTTCTTT.

This clone was seen a handful of times. The chain uses TRBV18 and TRBJ1-2; TRBD1 is a possible D gene (5 bases). V dropped 3 bases and J dropped 5 bases, with 16 bases sitting between them. This CDR3 is built from 15 residues. The germline gives CDR1 KGHSH, CDR2 LQKENI. The CDR3 reads CASSPGEGTQYGYTF. Here the CDR3 DNA reads TGTGCCAGCTCACCGGGGGAGGGGACCCAGTATGGCTACACCTTC.

The rearrangement uses TRBV4-2 and TRBJ1-1; D not certain. This CDR3 comprises 15 residues. The germline gives CDR1 LGHNA, CDR2 YNFKEQ. V lost 2 bases and J 1 base, leaving 11 bases between the germline ends. DNA for the CDR3: TGTGCCAGCAGCCAACCCCTCCGACAGAACACTGAAGCTTTCTTT. Its protein product is CASSQPLRQNTEAFF.

The chain employs TRBV19 and TRBJ1-1, with D perhaps TRBD1 (6 bases). CDR1 and CDR2 from the germline V gene are LNHDA and SQIVND (reference sequence). Trimming cost V 3 bases and J 5 bases, with 19 bases left between them. The CDR3 extends over 16 amino acids. The CDR3 loop is CASSILRGGGVTEAFF. CDR3 nucleotides: TGTGCCAGTAGTATTCTCCGAGGGGGAGGGGTGACTGAAGCTTTCTTT.

CDR3 bases: TGTGCCAGCAGCTTTAGGACTAGCGTTAACTACGAGCAGTACTTC. Residues: CASSFRTSVNYEQYF. The chain has TRBV7-3 and TRBJ2-7, with 9 bases fitting TRBD2. Germline V gene lookup returns CDR1 SGHTA and CDR2 FQGTGA. The CDR3 covers 15 residues. V shed 3 bases and J 3 bases; nucleotides not matched to a gene: 6.

This chain connects TRBV28 to TRBJ1-5; tentative D call: TRBD1 (6 bases). The CDR3 has 16 amino acids. Germline CDR1 is MDHEN and CDR2 is SYDVKM. Trimming took 3 bases from V and 5 from J, leaving 17 bases between them. The CDR3 coding sequence is TGTGCCAGCAGTTTCCAGGGGCTAGGACCGTATCAGCCCCAGCATTTT. Its protein product is CASSFQGLGPYQPQHF. The full variable domain, its missing parts supplied by reference TRBV28 and TRBJ1-5, is DVKVTQSSRYLVKRTGEKVFLECVQDMDHENMFWYRQDPGLGLRLIYFSYDVKMKEKGDIPEGYSVSREKKERFSLILESASTNQTSMYLCASSFQGLGPYQPQHFGDGTRLSIL.

The chain uses TRBV7-9 and TRBJ2-7; tentatively, D is TRBD1 (6 bases). Germline V gene data show CDR1 as SEHNR and CDR2 as FQNEAQ (reference sequence). V dropped 5 bases and J dropped 1 base, with 18 bases sitting between them. The CDR3 spans 16 residues. In nucleotides, the CDR3 is TGTGCCAGCAGCCCCCCAGGGGTCGCGCCGTCCTACGAGCAGTACTTC. Amino acids: CASSPPGVAPSYEQYF. Supplemented by reference TRBV7-9 and TRBJ2-7, the full variable domain reads DTGVSQNPRHKITKRGQNVTFRCDPISEHNRLYWYRQTLGQGPEFLTYFQNEAQLEKSRLLSDRFSAERPKGSFSTLEIQRTEQGDSAMYLCASSPPGVAPSYEQYFGPGTRLTVT.

This chain links TRBV6-1 with TRBJ2-5; 13 positions match TRBD2. The CDR3 consists of 18 residues. Germline assignment: CDR1 MNHNS and CDR2 SASEGT. The ends lost 3 bases at V and 2 bases at J; junction bases unmatched: 9. In nucleotides, the CDR3 is TGTGCCAGCAGTGATGAAGGACTAGCGGGAGAATATCAAGAGACCCAGTACTTC. Its translation is CASSDEGLAGEYQETQYF.

The CDR3 DNA sequence: TGTGCCAGCAGCACAACCCACACCGGGGAGCTGTTTTTT. This gives the protein CASSTTHTGELFF. The chain combines TRBV27 with TRBJ2-2; D is uncertain. Germline V gene lookup returns CDR1 MNHEY and CDR2 SMNVEV (reference sequence). The V gene lost 6 bases and the J gene lost 3 bases, with 8 bases spanning the gap. The CDR3 is 13 amino acids.

This clone has more than one count but fewer than ten. This chain uses TRBV19 with TRBJ2-2; no clear D gene. CDR3 length equals 14 residues. The germline V gene encodes CDR1 LNHDA and CDR2 SQIVND (reference sequence). Trimming shortened V by 3 bases and J by 2 bases, and 7 bases separated the two germline ends. CDR3 residues: CASSMTHNTGELFF. CDR3 coding DNA: TGTGCCAGTAGTATGACTCACAACACCGGGGAGCTGTTTTTT.

This clone was counted between two and nine times. V usage is TRBV27 and J usage is TRBJ1-1, with 8 bases that match TRBD1. Per the germline V gene, CDR1 is MNHEY and CDR2 is SMNVEV (reference sequence). Trimming at V came to 5 bases and at J to 1 base, leaving 9 bases not matched to a gene. The CDR3 is made up of 16 amino acids. The CDR3 region is CASSRASRGRNTEAFF. In DNA, the CDR3 is TGTGCCAGCAGTCGGGCAAGCAGGGGGCGGAACACTGAAGCTTTCTTT.

V gene TRBV18 combines with J gene TRBJ1-1, with a weak D call TRBD1 (6 bases). Germline CDR1 KGHSH, CDR2 LQKENI. CDR3 length: 16 residues. The V gene lost 4 bases and the J gene lost 0 bases, with 15 bases spanning the gap. CDR3 residues: CASSLQGIGMNTEAFF. The CDR3 coding sequence is TGTGCCAGCTCACTACAGGGAATAGGCATGAACACTGAAGCTTTCTTT.

The chain links TRBV9 to TRBJ2-7; TRBD2 might be the D (6 bases). Germline V lookup: CDR1 SGDLS, CDR2 YYNGEE. The CDR3 extends over 16 amino acids. The V gene lost 0 bases and the J gene lost 2 bases, with 15 bases spanning the gap. The CDR3 protein is CASSVGLGGVPYEQYF. DNA for the CDR3: TGTGCCAGCAGCGTAGGCCTCGGCGGGGTACCCTACGAGCAGTACTTC.

Points on this clone: A junction end diverges from the germline sequence, so it may reflect a read error. This chain links TRBV14 with TRBJ2-5; TRBD2 agrees at 8 bases. In germline, CDR1 is SGHDN, CDR2 FVKESK. The CDR3 is 13 residues long. The CDR3 DNA is TGTGCCAACAGCCAAGCGGGGGTACAGACCCAGTACTTC. Translation gives CANSQAGVQTQYF.

In its sample, this clone was seen once. The chain carries TRBV10-1 and TRBJ2-7; 9 nucleotides line up with TRBD1. This CDR3 has 15 amino acids. Germline assignment: CDR1 WNHNN and CDR2 SYGVQD (reference sequence). V trimming: 7 bases; J trimming: 0 bases; junction bases outside the gene matches: 7. The DNA of the CDR3 is TGCGCCAGCACCGCCGGGACAGGGAGCTCCTACGAGCAGTACTTC. The encoded protein is CASTAGTGSSYEQYF.

The rearrangement uses TRBV5-1 and TRBJ1-3; D is perhaps TRBD1 (5 bases). Per the germline V gene, CDR1 is SGHRS and CDR2 is YFSETQ. CDR3 length: 15 amino acids. V lost 4 bases and J lost 0, with 11 bases in between. CDR3 region: CASSLGGNSGNTIYF. As DNA, the CDR3 is TGCGCCAGCAGCCTCGGGGGGAACTCTGGAAACACCATATATTTT.

The V call is TRBV19, the J call TRBJ2-2; D ambiguous. The V end lost 5 bases, the J end lost 5 bases, and 12 bases lay between the germline ends. The V gene's germline CDR1 is LNHDA and CDR2 SQIVND (reference sequence). This CDR3 is 14 amino acids long. The CDR3 nucleotides are TGTGCCAGTAGTTCCCGACAACCTACCGGGGAGCTGTTTTTT. Amino acids: CASSSRQPTGELFF.

This rearrangement joins TRBV7-9 to TRBJ1-3; D remains unclear. This CDR3 is built from 15 residues. V was trimmed by 7 bases and J by 0 bases, leaving 13 bases between them. Germline lookup yields CDR1 SEHNR and CDR2 FQNEAQ (reference sequence). The CDR3: CASTPPGVSGNTIYF. The CDR3 DNA is TGTGCCAGCACCCCCCCAGGCGTCTCTGGAAACACCATATATTTT.